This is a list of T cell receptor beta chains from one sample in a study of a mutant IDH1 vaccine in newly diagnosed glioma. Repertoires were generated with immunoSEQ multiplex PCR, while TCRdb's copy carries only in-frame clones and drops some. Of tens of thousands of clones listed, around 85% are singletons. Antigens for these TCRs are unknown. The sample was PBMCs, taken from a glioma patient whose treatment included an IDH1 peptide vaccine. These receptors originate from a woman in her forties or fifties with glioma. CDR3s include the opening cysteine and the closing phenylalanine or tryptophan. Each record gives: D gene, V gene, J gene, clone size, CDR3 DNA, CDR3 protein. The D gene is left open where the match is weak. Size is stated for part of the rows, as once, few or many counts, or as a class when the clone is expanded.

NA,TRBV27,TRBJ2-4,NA,TGTGCCAGCAGTTTAGGCTTTCCCAAAAACATTCAGTACTTC,CASSLGFPKNIQYF
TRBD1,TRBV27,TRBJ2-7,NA,TGTGCCAGCAGTTTTCGGGACAGGGGGCTCGGGTCCTACGAGCAGTACTTC,CASSFRDRGLGSYEQYF
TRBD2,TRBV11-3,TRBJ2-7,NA,TGTGCCAGCAGCCCAGAAGCGGGAGCCGAGCAGTACTTC,CASSPEAGAEQYF
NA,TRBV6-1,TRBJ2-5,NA,TGTGCCAGCAGGCAGGGTGATTTGGAGACCCAGTACTTC,CASRQGDLETQYF
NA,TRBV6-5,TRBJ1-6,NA,TGTGCCAGCAGTTACTCACTGGACAGAAAAAATTCACCCCTCCACTTT,CASSYSLDRKNSPLHF
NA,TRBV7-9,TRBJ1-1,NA,TGTGCCAGCAGCTTTAGGATGGGGTTGGCTGAAGCTTTCTTT,CASSFRMGLAEAFF
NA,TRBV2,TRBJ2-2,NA,TGTGCCAGCTCAGGGAATTGGGCCGGGGAGCTGTTTTTT,CASSGNWAGELFF
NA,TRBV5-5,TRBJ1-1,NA,TGTGCCAGCAGCTTGGCCTTCACAGTGGGGAACACTGAAGCTTTCTTT,CASSLAFTVGNTEAFF
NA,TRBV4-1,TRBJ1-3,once,TGCGCCAGCAGCCAAGGGGTAGGAAATCGACCTGGAAACACCATATATTTT,CASSQGVGNRPGNTIYF
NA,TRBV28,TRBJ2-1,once,TGTGCCAGCAGTCCCAGACACAATGAGCAGTTCTTC,CASSPRHNEQFF
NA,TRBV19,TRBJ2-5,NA,TGTGCCAGTAGTACCCGACCCCTCCAAGAGACCCAGTACTTC,CASSTRPLQETQYF
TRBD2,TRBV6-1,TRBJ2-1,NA,TGTGCCAGCAGTCAAGGGACTAGCGGGAGGGCGTACAATGAGCAGTTCTTC,CASSQGTSGRAYNEQFF
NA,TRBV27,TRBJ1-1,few,TGTGCCAGCAGTCGAGGGGGCACTGAAGCTTTCTTT,CASSRGGTEAFF
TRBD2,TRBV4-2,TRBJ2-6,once,TGTGCCAGCAGCCAAGATCAGGGAGGGACGGCGGGGGCCAACGTCCTGACTTTC,CASSQDQGGTAGANVLTF
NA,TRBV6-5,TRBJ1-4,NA,TGTGCCAGCAGTTACTCGTCGGGGAACCCAGCCGAAAAACTGTTTTTT,CASSYSSGNPAEKLFF
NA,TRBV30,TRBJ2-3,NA,TGTGCCTGGAGTGTAACAACAGCCACAGATACGCAGTATTTT,CAWSVTTATDTQYF
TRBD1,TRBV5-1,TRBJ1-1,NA,TGCGCCAGCAGCCCAAGTGGACAGGGATTCACTGAAGCTTTCTTT,CASSPSGQGFTEAFF
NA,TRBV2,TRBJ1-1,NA,TGTGCCAGCAGGCGGGACACCAACACTGAAGCTTTCTTT,CASRRDTNTEAFF
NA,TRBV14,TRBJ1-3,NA,TGTGCCAGCCGAGGAGGGGATCGAACCATATATTTT,CASRGGDRTIYF
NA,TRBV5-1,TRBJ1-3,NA,TGCGCCAGCAGCCCCATTGCTGGAGAAAACACCATATATTTT,CASSPIAGENTIYF
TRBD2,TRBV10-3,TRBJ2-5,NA,TGTGCCATCAGTGAGTCTAGCGGGGGTCGGGGGACCCAGTACTTC,CAISESSGGRGTQYF
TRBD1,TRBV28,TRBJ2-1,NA,TGTGCCAGCAGTTTGCAACAGGGGGGTAACAATGAGCAGTTCTTC,CASSLQQGGNNEQFF
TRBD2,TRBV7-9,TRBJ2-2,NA,TGTGCCAGCACCCTAGCGGGGCCCGCCGGGGAGCTGTTTTTT,CASTLAGPAGELFF
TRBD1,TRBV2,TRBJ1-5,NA,TGTGCCAGCAGGAACAGGGGGCGAGACAATCAGCCCCAGCATTTT,CASRNRGRDNQPQHF
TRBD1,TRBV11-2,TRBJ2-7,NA,TGTGCCAGCAGCTCCCTCGGCGGGACAGGGGTCCACGAGCAGTACTTC,CASSSLGGTGVHEQYF
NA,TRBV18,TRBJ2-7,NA,TGTGCCAGCTCACCAGATTTTAGGTCGGGGGAGCAGTACTTC,CASSPDFRSGEQYF
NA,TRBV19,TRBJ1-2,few,TGTGCCAGTAGTATGGAAGGTGGCTACACCTTC,CASSMEGGYTF
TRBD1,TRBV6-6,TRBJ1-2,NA,TGTGCCAGCAGCGGACAGGCAAACTATGGCTACACCTTC,CASSGQANYGYTF
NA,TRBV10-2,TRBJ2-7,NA,TGCGCCAGCAGTTCCAGAGTGGGAATCGAGCAGTACTTC,CASSSRVGIEQYF
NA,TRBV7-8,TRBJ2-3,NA,TGTGCCAGCAGCCGGCGCCCAGATACGCAGTATTTT,CASSRRPDTQYF
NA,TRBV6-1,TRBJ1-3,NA,TGTGCCAGCAGTGAAAGACCTGGAAACACCATATATTTT,CASSERPGNTIYF
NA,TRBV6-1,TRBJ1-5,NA,TGTGCCAGCAGTGCGGACCGTGTTTTCGGCAATCAGCCCCAGCATTTT,CASSADRVFGNQPQHF
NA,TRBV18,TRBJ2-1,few,TGTGCCAGCTCACCGTTAAGCTCCTACAATGAGCAGTTCTTC,CASSPLSSYNEQFF
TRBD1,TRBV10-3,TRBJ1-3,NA,TGTGCCATCAGTCCAGGGGGGGCGTCAGCTGGAAACACCATATATTTT,CAISPGGASAGNTIYF
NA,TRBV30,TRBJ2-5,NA,TGTGCCTCCAGCGCAGGTCAAGAGACCCAGTACTTC,CASSAGQETQYF
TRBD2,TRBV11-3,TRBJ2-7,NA,TGTGCCAGCAGCTTAGGGGGGGGGACCCCCAATAATGGGCAGTACTTC,CASSLGGGTPNNGQYF
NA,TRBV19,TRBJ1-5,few,TGTGCCAGTAGTATGAGGGAAGTGCAGCCAGGCAATCAGCCCCAGCATTTT,CASSMREVQPGNQPQHF
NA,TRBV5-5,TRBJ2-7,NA,TGTGCCAGCAGCTTTAATTGGGACAACGAGCAGTACTTC,CASSFNWDNEQYF
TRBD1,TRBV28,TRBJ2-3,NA,TGTGCCAGCAACCTCCCCGGCAGGGGGCGCGAAGATACGCAGTATTTT,CASNLPGRGREDTQYF
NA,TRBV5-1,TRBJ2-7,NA,TGCGCCAGCAGCTTGGGCGACATTGGGCGCTCGACGTGGAACTTC,CASSLGDIGRSTWNF